This T cell receptor beta chain was profiled in a study of OX40 agonist ivuxolimab in advanced cancers. Study-wide results and caveats: At 0.1 to 3.0 mg/kg, CD4+ and CD8+ blood T cells expanded clonally by week 6.

The CDR3 has 15 amino acids. Deletions cut 0 bases from V and 5 bases from J, with 14 bases between. Germline values: CDR1 SGHRS, CDR2 YFSETQ. In the case of this clone: Its cognate antigen is unknown.

Blood samples were obtained at baseline, cycle 4 day 1, and cycle 7 day 1. Profiling relied on immunoSEQ multiplex PCR, and the TCRdb table lists in-frame clones only, not all of them. Of 79,000 or so clones in the sample, 91% are singletons; the top ten hold under 2%. This TCR came from an adult with an advanced solid tumor such as melanoma, head and neck, liver or kidney cancer. The source was CD4+ or CD8+ T cells sorted from blood, collected in a trial of the OX40 agonist ivuxolimab. The chain joins TRBV5-1 to TRBJ1-1, with a tentative D call TRBD1 (5 bases). CDR3 sequence: CASSLGDRRGTEAFF. In DNA, the CDR3 is TGCGCCAGCAGCTTGGGGGATAGGAGGGGAACTGAAGCTTTCTTT.